The 9 T cell receptor beta chains below come from one sample, sequenced in a study of low-dose radiotherapy and immunotherapy resistance in tumors. Primers targeting TRAV and TRBV primed first-strand cDNA, covering alpha and beta chains. A roughly 22-cycle PCR with a constant-region primer and V-primer adapter amplified TCRs. TCRdb re-derived calls from the reads in MiXCR, one entry per CDR3 protein. In the table there are approximately 100,000 distinct CDR3 sequences, less than 25% of which are singletons. Documented time point: after trial treatment. Specified treatment: LDRT plus nivolumab, ipilimumab, low-dose cyclophosphamide and aspirin (RACIN trial). Source: PBMCs, taken after low-dose radiotherapy plus immunotherapy. The receptors stem from a male donor with prostate cancer.

This clonotype was detected many times. V and J are TRBV7-2 and TRBJ2-7; 8 bases map to TRBD2. The CDR3 loop spans 14 amino acids. V shed 4 bases and J 3 bases; nucleotides not matched to a gene: 5. CDR1 is SGHTA and CDR2 is FQGNSA in the germline V gene. The chain's CDR3 is CASSSRGGDYEQYF. DNA for the CDR3: TGTGCCAGCAGCTCCCGGGGGGGGGACTACGAGCAGTACTTC.

The chain combines TRBV10-3 with TRBJ2-2; D not certain. CDR1 is ENHRY and CDR2 is SYGVKD in the germline V gene. The CDR3 has 12 amino acids. Trimming removed 5 bases from V and 4 bases from J, with 5 bases in between. The CDR3 is CAISLGTGELFF. In nucleotides, the CDR3 is TGTGCCATCAGTTTAGGCACCGGGGAGCTGTTTTTT.

For this clonotype: Only one base separates this from a far larger clonotype, so it likely reflects a read error. The chain joins TRBV5-4 to TRBJ2-1; 8 bases fit TRBD1. V was clipped by 2 bases and J by 10 bases; unmatched bases: 8. The germline V gene has CDR1 SGHNT and CDR2 YYREEE (reference sequence). There are 14 residues in the CDR3. CDR3 bases: TGTGCCAGCAGCTTATCAGGGGGCCCCTACGAGCAGTTCTTC. Translation: CASSLSGGPYEQFF.

In its sample, this clonotype was seen many times. The V gene is TRBV5-1, the J gene TRBJ2-3, with 7 bases that match TRBD1. Unmatched junction bases numbered 14, after V lost 4 bases and J lost 6 bases. Germline-derived CDR1 and CDR2 are SGHRS and YFSETQ. The CDR3 spans 16 residues. The CDR3 loop reads CASSIGQALIADTQYF. The CDR3 DNA follows: TGCGCCAGCAGCATCGGACAGGCCCTTATCGCGGATACGCAGTATTTT. Drawing the rest from reference TRBV5-1 and TRBJ2-3, the complete variable domain is KAGVTQTPRYLIKTRGQQVTLSCSPISGHRSVSWYQQTPGQGLQFLFEYFSETQRNKGNFPGRFSGRQFSNSRSEMNVSTLELGDSALYLCASSIGQALIADTQYFGPGTRLTVL.

This clonotype was picked up many times. The chain joins TRBV27 to TRBJ1-2; D is ambiguous. The germline V gene has CDR1 MNHEY and CDR2 SMNVEV (reference sequence). The CDR3 sequence is 14 residues long. V lost 5 bases, J lost 2 bases, and 12 bases lay in between. Written as DNA, the CDR3 is TGTGCCAGCAGTACCCACCTGGGAAACTATGGCTACACCTTC. As protein: CASSTHLGNYGYTF.

This clonotype appeared many times. The J gene is TRBJ2-3, the V gene TRBV7-9, with D uncertain. Germline V gene sequence: CDR1 SEHNR, CDR2 FQNEAQ (reference sequence). The CDR3 sequence is 12 residues long. V lost 5 bases and J lost 4, with 7 bases in between. CDR3 DNA: TGTGCCAGCAGCGTGAGCGCAGATACGCAGTATTTT. It codes for CASSVSADTQYF.

This chain uses TRBV27 with TRBJ2-7; D uncertain. The CDR3 spans 16 residues. Germline V lookup: CDR1 MNHEY, CDR2 SMNVEV (reference sequence). V was pared by 4 bases and J by 3 bases, with 19 bases between. The CDR3 loop reads CASSSRRANVLYEQYF. The CDR3 DNA follows: TGTGCCAGCAGTTCCCGCCGGGCCAATGTCCTCTACGAGCAGTACTTC.

The V and J genes are TRBV6-6 and TRBJ2-3; the match to TRBD2 covers 16 bases. Germline V gene sequence: CDR1 MNHNY, CDR2 SVGAGI (reference sequence). The CDR3 consists of 17 residues. The J segment lost 7 bases and the V segment lost 2 bases, leaving 6 bases of the junction unmatched. CDR3 amino acids: CASSYGGLAGGRNTQYF. The CDR3 nucleotides are TGTGCCAGCAGTTACGGGGGACTAGCGGGGGGGCGGAATACGCAGTATTTT.

This clonotype was observed at least ten times. V and J are TRBV11-2 and TRBJ1-2, with TRBD1 matching over 11 bases. Per the germline V gene, CDR1 is SGHAT and CDR2 is FQNNGV. The CDR3 is 15 residues long. Germline trimming cut 5 bases from V and 5 bases from J; bases unmatched to any gene: 7. The CDR3 DNA reads as TGTGCCAGCAGCCCCCGGACAGGGGGCGGATATGGCTACACCTTC. This encodes CASSPRTGGGYGYTF.